This T cell receptor beta chain is drawn from a study of metastatic and nonmetastatic thyroid tumors. Study details: Repertoires from malignant and benign thyroid patients were compared across blood and tumor or nodule tissue.

No patient received treatment before thyroid surgery. A few counts support this clone. Its cognate antigen is unknown. As handled by the study authors: A distant-metastasis classifier for papillary thyroid cancer was built using CDR3 differences across clinicopathological groups. Via MiXCR, TCRdb re-called the PCR reads. V and J calls and clone size were set by TCRdb, not the authors. The sample shows about 32,000 clones, under 8% of them seen only once. Study-wide results and limits: The study reportedly found significantly higher TCR beta diversity in malignant thyroid tumors than benign nodules, in blood and tumor.

The CDR3 sequence is 13 residues long. V gave up 2 bases and J gave up 1 base, with 6 bases separating them. Germline V lookup: CDR1 MNHEY, CDR2 SMNVEV (reference sequence). The receptor was isolated from a female donor with papillary thyroid cancer or a benign thyroid nodule (not recorded which). Some clones in this sample may be carry-over from other donors' samples. Input material: blood. The V gene is TRBV27, the J gene TRBJ2-7; D is uncertain. The CDR3 loop is CASSLGPSYEQYF. CDR3 nucleotides: TGTGCCAGCAGTTTAGGGCCATCCTACGAGCAGTACTTC.